This TCR beta chain was sequenced during a study of vaccination and CD4 T cells after COVID-19. An Oncomine TCR Beta short-read assay was used to sequence the DNA from cultured CD4+ T cells. TCRdb recomputed calls from the PCR reads with MiXCR, one row per CDR3 protein. Among around 5,300 distinct CDR3 sequences listed, under 40% were seen once. The CDR3 is 13 amino acids. CDR1 SEHNR and CDR2 FQNEAQ come from the germline V gene (reference sequence). Regarding this clonotype: Its antigen is not known. A junction boundary mismatches the germline segment, possibly from a read error.

Treatment reported: approximately nine-day PBMC culture with coronavirus spike peptide pools or control peptides (ViraFEST assay). The input for sequencing was CD4+ T cells from blood, cultured in vitro, taken after SARS-CoV-2 vaccination. The J gene is TRBJ1-5, the V gene TRBV7-9, with TRBD1 as a possible D gene (5 bases). This TCR was sampled from a human donor who had recovered from COVID-19. The CDR3: CASSLGVGQPQHF. CDR3 bases: TGTGCCAGCAGTTTAGGGGTTGGGCAGCCCCAGCATTTT.